The 25 T cell receptor beta chains in this list originate from one sample, sequenced in a study of metastatic and nonmetastatic thyroid tumors. All patients reached thyroid surgery having received no treatment beforehand. TCRdb re-called the PCR reads via MiXCR. Among 15,000 to 20,000 clones listed, less than 40% were seen once. Material: tumor tissue. The source of these receptors is a male donor with papillary thyroid cancer or a benign thyroid nodule (not recorded which). Some clones in this sample may be carry-over from other donors' samples.

By frequency in the sample, this clone is medium-sized. The V and J genes are TRBV11-2 and TRBJ1-6; 8 bases are shared with TRBD1. V lost 4 bases and J lost 0; bases outside the gene matches: 2. Germline V gene lookup returns CDR1 SGHAT and CDR2 FQNNGV. The CDR3 loop spans 16 amino acids. The CDR3 coding sequence is TGTGCCAGCAGCTCAGACAGGGGCTCCTATAATTCACCCCTCCACTTT. Its protein product is CASSSDRGSYNSPLHF.

This sequence joins TRBV7-2 and TRBJ2-7, with D tentatively TRBD1 or TRBD2 (5 bases each). Germline V CDR1 and CDR2: SGHTA, FQGNSA. The CDR3 consists of 16 residues. V lost 0 bases, J lost 1 base, and 13 bases lay in between. The CDR3 nucleotides are TGTGCCAGCAGCTTAGCGCAAGCGGACATTTCCTACGAGCAGTACTTC. It specifies CASSLAQADISYEQYF.

This clone was seen ten or more times. The J gene is TRBJ2-1, the V gene TRBV20-1, with TRBD1 as a possible D gene (6 bases). Germline lookup yields CDR1 DFQATT and CDR2 SNEGSKA (reference sequence). The CDR3 has 15 amino acids. Deletions cut 6 bases from V and 4 bases from J, with 19 bases between. Here the CDR3 DNA reads TGCAGTGCGGTAGGGACAAGGGATGGTTACAATGAGCAGTTCTTC. Amino acid sequence: CSAVGTRDGYNEQFF.

This clone occurred many times. J is TRBJ2-2 and V is TRBV9; no definite D call. From germline, CDR1 is SGDLS and CDR2 YYNGEE. The V end lost 4 bases, the J end lost 5 bases, and 12 bases lay between the germline ends. CDR3 size: 14 residues. The CDR3 region is CASSSQTATGELFF. DNA for the CDR3: TGTGCCAGCAGCTCTCAGACCGCAACCGGGGAGCTGTTTTTT.

This clone is deemed medium-sized. The chain links TRBV20-1 to TRBJ2-7; TRBD2 might be the D (5 bases). The germline gives CDR1 DFQATT, CDR2 SNEGSKA (reference sequence). Trimming removed 0 bases from V and 0 bases from J, with 12 bases in between. CDR3 length: 15 residues. The CDR3 spells CSARDQSGGSYEQYF. The CDR3 nucleotides are TGCAGTGCTAGAGATCAGAGCGGAGGCTCCTACGAGCAGTACTTC.

The chain links TRBV6-5 to TRBJ2-3; possibly TRBD2 for D (6 bases). Looked up from germline, CDR1 is MNHEY and CDR2 is SVGAGI. Trimming shortened V by 5 bases and J by 4 bases, and 16 bases separated the two germline ends. CDR3 length: 15 amino acids. The CDR3 sequence: CASSNPDGGADTQYF. The CDR3 DNA reads TGTGCCAGCAGTAACCCGGACGGGGGTGCAGATACGCAGTATTTT.

Remarks on this clone: At one end, the junction sequence differs from germline, possibly due to a read error. V and J are TRBV28 and TRBJ2-1; 15 positions agree with TRBD2. The CDR3 is made up of 15 amino acids. In germline, CDR1 is MDHEN, CDR2 SYDVKM. CDR3 loop: CASRPWTSGRAGGFF. CDR3 nucleotides: TGTGCAAGCAGGCCTTGGACTAGCGGGAGGGCCGGTGGGTTCTTC.

As for this clone: One end of the junction is discordant with germline, which a read error may explain. The rearrangement uses TRBV29-1 and TRBJ2-7; 8 positions agree with TRBD1. Germline V gene sequence: CDR1 SQVTM, CDR2 ANQGSEA. The CDR3 length is 13 residues. The CDR3 bases are TGCAGCTTTCGGGGTCAGGGGGCCTACGAGCATTACTTC. Translated, it gives CSFRGQGAYEHYF.

Notes on this clone: One end of the junction varies from germline; a read error may be responsible. The chain employs TRBV20-1 and TRBJ2-7; D assignment may be TRBD1 or TRBD2 (5 bases each). Germline assignment: CDR1 DFQATT and CDR2 SNEGSKA (reference sequence). The CDR3 runs 15 residues. CDR3 sequence reads: CTVRDREKGTYDQYF. In DNA form, the CDR3 reads TGCACTGTTAGAGATCGAGAGAAGGGGACCTACGATCAGTACTTC.

Worth noting for this clone: The junction departs from germline at one end; a sequencing error may be responsible. The chain carries TRBV28 and TRBJ1-5; 7 nucleotides agree with TRBD1. The CDR3 is 14 residues long. Germline lookup yields CDR1 MDHEN and CDR2 SYDVKM. CDR3 sequence: CARSSDRVNQPQHF. The CDR3 bases are TGTGCCAGAAGTTCCGACAGGGTAAATCAGCCCCAGCATTTT.

The chain uses TRBV20-1 and TRBJ1-2; 7 nucleotides line up with TRBD1. The V gene end was trimmed by 3 bases and the J gene end by 4 bases; junction bases not matched to a gene: 8. The length of the CDR3 is 14 residues. Germline V lookup: CDR1 DFQATT, CDR2 SNEGSKA (reference sequence). DNA of the CDR3: TGCAGTGCTAGGCTCCGGGACAGACCCTATGGCTACACCTTC. Its protein is CSARLRDRPYGYTF.

This clone was detected only a few times. The V and J genes are TRBV19 and TRBJ1-6, with a possible D match to TRBD1 (5 bases). The CDR3 consists of 13 residues. V was cut by 1 base and J by 7 bases, with 5 bases left in between. CDR1 LNHDA and CDR2 SQIVND come from the germline V gene (reference sequence). Here the CDR3 reads CASSIGGNSPLHF. CDR3 coding DNA: TGTGCCAGTAGTATAGGGGGGAATTCACCCCTCCACTTT.

Judged by abundance, this clone is medium-sized. This chain joins TRBV6-1 and TRBJ1-1, with TRBD1 as a possible D gene (5 bases). V lost 1 base and J 9 bases, leaving 15 bases between the germline ends. This CDR3 is built from 14 residues. In germline, CDR1 is MNHNS, CDR2 SASEGT. The CDR3 sequence is CASSEVGAGDQAFF. CDR3 DNA: TGTGCCAGCAGTGAAGTGGGCGCGGGGGATCAAGCTTTCTTT.

As regards this clone: The identical CDR3 is also encoded by other nucleotide sequences in the sample. The V and J genes are TRBV7-8 and TRBJ1-1; D perhaps matches TRBD1 (5 bases). Germline V CDR1 and CDR2: SGHVS, FQNEAQ. The ends were cut back, 4 bases at V and 2 bases at J, with 14 bases in the middle. The CDR3 spans 15 residues. This chain's CDR3 is CASSSLGRTNTEAFF. DNA of the CDR3: TGTGCCAGCAGCTCCCTAGGTCGGACAAACACTGAAGCTTTCTTT. The full variable domain, completed using reference TRBV7-8 and TRBJ1-1, is GAGVSQSPRYKVAKRGQDVALRCDPISGHVSLFWYQQALGQGPEFLTYFQNEAQLDKSGLPSDRFFAERPEGSVSTLKIQRTQQEDSAVYLCASSSLGRTNTEAFFGQGTRLTVV.

This clone was recorded at least ten times. This chain joins TRBV4-1 and TRBJ2-7; perhaps D is TRBD1 or TRBD2 (5 bases each). With 1 base removed from V and 0 bases from J, the gap between germline ends came to 10 bases. Germline values: CDR1 MGHRA, CDR2 YSYEKL. The CDR3 has 15 amino acids. The chain's CDR3 is CASSQVPGSSYEQYF. The CDR3 bases are TGCGCCAGCAGCCAAGTTCCAGGGAGCTCCTACGAGCAGTACTTC.

This clone was counted ten times or more. The CDR3 coding sequence is TGCAGTGCTACCCCTAGCGGGGGGCCAGATACGCAGTATTTT. Translated: CSATPSGGPDTQYF. This rearrangement joins TRBV20-1 to TRBJ2-3, with TRBD2 matching over 11 bases. Per the germline V gene, CDR1 is DFQATT and CDR2 is SNEGSKA (reference sequence). J gave up 4 bases and V 4 bases, and 4 bases lay outside the gene matches. CDR3 length: 14 amino acids.

This chain joins TRBV9 and TRBJ2-7, with D perhaps matching TRBD1 (5 bases). V was pared by 4 bases and J by 11 bases, with 19 bases between. Per germline, CDR1 SGDLS and CDR2 YYNGEE. The CDR3 contains 13 residues. The CDR3 bases are TGTGCCAGCAGCCGTCAGGGTGCCTACAAGAAGTACTTC. Translated, it gives CASSRQGAYKKYF.

In its sample, this clone ranks as medium-sized. The rearrangement uses TRBV6-1 and TRBJ2-2; 9 bases agree with TRBD2. V lost 6 bases, J lost 5 bases, and 7 bases stayed unmatched. The V gene's germline CDR1 is MNHNS and CDR2 SASEGT. CDR3 length equals 15 residues. The CDR3 sequence: CASSVAGERTGELFF. The CDR3 DNA reads TGTGCCAGCAGCGTAGCGGGAGAGAGGACCGGGGAGCTGTTTTTT.

By share, this clone counts as medium-sized (0.01 to 0.1%). In the same sample, other DNA sequences code for this CDR3. The V call is TRBV28, the J call TRBJ2-1, with 10 bases matching TRBD2. V was pared by 6 bases and J by 1 base, with 3 bases of the junction left unmatched. In germline, CDR1 is MDHEN, CDR2 SYDVKM. The CDR3 runs 15 residues. As DNA, the CDR3 is TGTGCCAGCAGCCGGACTAGCGGATCCTACAATGAGCAGTTCTTC. Its translation: CASSRTSGSYNEQFF. Full variable domain (missing parts from reference TRBV28 and TRBJ2-1): DVKVTQSSRYLVKRTGEKVFLECVQDMDHENMFWYRQDPGLGLRLIYFSYDVKMKEKGDIPEGYSVSREKKERFSLILESASTNQTSMYLCASSRTSGSYNEQFFGPGTRLTVL.

On this clone: The CDR3 does not end in the conserved phenylalanine or tryptophan, so this is likely a read error. Other DNA sequences in the sample encode the same CDR3. The V call is TRBV28, the J call TRBJ1-2; TRBD1 aligns across 9 bases. CDR3 length: 13 amino acids. CDR1 MDHEN and CDR2 SYDVKM come from the germline V gene. CDR3 protein: CASRTGDNYGYTL. CDR3 bases: TGTGCTAGCAGGACAGGGGACAACTATGGCTACACCCTC.

Concerning this clone itself: A much larger clone lies a single base off, so this may be a read error. The rearrangement uses TRBV6-6 and TRBJ1-2; D is uncertain. The length of the CDR3 is 16 residues. The V gene's germline CDR1 is MNHNY and CDR2 SVGAGI (reference sequence). The CDR3 region has the DNA TGTGCCAGCAATTACTCGAAGGCCCAGCGGACCTGGGGCTACACCTTC. This gives the protein CASNYSKAQRTWGYTF.

This chain links TRBV4-2 with TRBJ2-3; TRBD2 matches at 7 bases. This CDR3 contains 19 residues. V was pared by 4 bases and J by 5 bases, with 21 bases of the junction left unmatched. Germline values: CDR1 LGHNA, CDR2 YNFKEQ. CDR3 sequence reads: CASSRRGGSVRSEVDTQYF. The CDR3 bases are TGTGCCAGCAGCCGCCGCGGGGGTAGCGTGAGGTCCGAGGTAGATACGCAGTATTTT.

The CDR3 protein is CASSKTGAGVYEQYF. The CDR3 DNA reads as TGTGCCAGCAGCAAAACGGGAGCAGGGGTATACGAGCAGTACTTC. This rearrangement joins TRBV5-8 to TRBJ2-7, with D possibly called TRBD1 or TRBD2 (6 bases each). The germline V gene encodes CDR1 SGHTS and CDR2 YDEGEE. V was clipped by 4 bases and J by 4 bases, with 18 bases between them. This CDR3 contains 15 residues.

The chain employs TRBV5-1 and TRBJ2-7; D is perhaps TRBD2 (5 bases). The CDR3 spans 11 residues. Trimming removed 5 bases from V and 6 bases from J, with 9 bases in between. From germline, CDR1 is SGHRS and CDR2 YFSETQ. The CDR3, as DNA: TGCGCCAGCAGAGATGAGGGCGAGCAGTACTTC. Its translation: CASRDEGEQYF.

Comments on this clone: Because it lacks the conserved phenylalanine or tryptophan at the end, this CDR3 is likely a read error. The rearrangement joins TRBV6-1 to TRBJ1-5, with D possibly matching TRBD1 (6 bases). Germline CDR1 MNHNS, CDR2 SASEGT. The CDR3 loop spans 13 amino acids. The DNA for the CDR3 is TGTGCCAGCAGGGTGGACAGCAATCATCCCCAGCATCTT. This encodes CASRVDSNHPQHL.